This record looks at one T cell receptor beta chain sequence and its context. The antigen remains unidentified. Deletions cut 5 bases from V and 3 bases from J, with 11 bases between. CDR1 and CDR2 (germline): SGHTA, FQGTGA. The CDR3 extends over 13 amino acids. The data belong to a study of cytomegalovirus exposure and HLA in healthy donors. Overall study: Among the roughly 370 genotyped donors, about 81% were placed in the Caucasian-associated ancestry cluster. Study-wide results and limits: Analyzed later, most CMV-associated TCR beta chains appeared HLA-restricted. One variant, a missense change in DCLRE1C, was linked in a later analysis to TCR beta V- and J-gene trimming. The number of N-insertions in an Asian-associated ancestry cluster was reportedly below the approximately 600-donor mean in a later analysis.

With 60 Vbeta and 13 Jbeta primers, the PCR was carried out. Sequencing was performed with immunoSEQ multiplex PCR; in TCRdb, only in-frame clones are kept and a portion is missing. The sample has approximately 190,000 clones, about four fifths seen once; the top ten hold 2% to 3%. The source of this sequence is a woman between 50 and 59 years old in good health and CMV-seropositive. The sample consisted of PBMCs. This chain uses TRBV7-3 with TRBJ2-7; the D is unclear. The CDR3 DNA is TGTGCCAGCAGCCCACAGCCAGGCTACGAGCAGTACTTC. It encodes CASSPQPGYEQYF. The entire variable domain, with the rest obtained from reference TRBV7-3 and TRBJ2-7, is as follows: GAGVSQTPSNKVTEKGKYVELRCDPISGHTALYWYRQSLGQGPEFLIYFQGTGAADDSGLPNDRFFAVRPEGSVSTLKIQRTERGDSAVYLCASSPQPGYEQYFGPGTRLTVT.